The 8 T cell receptor beta chains below all came from one sample that was sequenced in a study of CD8+ T cells in alopecia areata. As for treatment: oral pan-JAK inhibitor, 5-10 mg twice daily. Sequencing templates came from extracted RNA that was reverse transcribed into cDNA. Sequencing used immunoSEQ multiplex PCR; TCRdb keeps in-frame clones, though not all of them. In the table there are 100,000 to 140,000 clones, around 83% of which are singletons. Sequenced here: CD8+ T cells sorted from blood, sampled at week 24, from a patient treated with tofacitinib. The source of these receptors is a human donor with alopecia areata.

The chain joins TRBV6-5 to TRBJ2-7, with a tentative D call TRBD2 (6 bases). This CDR3 comprises 15 residues. V gave up 6 bases and J gave up 0 bases, with 15 bases separating them. Germline-derived CDR1 and CDR2 are MNHEY and SVGAGI. CDR3 DNA: TGTGCCAGCAGGACTTTAGCGGTGAGCTCCTACGAGCAGTACTTC. Translating gives CASRTLAVSSYEQYF.

This chain uses TRBV5-1 with TRBJ2-7, with TRBD2 matching 8 bases. Per the germline V gene, CDR1 is SGHRS and CDR2 is YFSETQ. CDR3 length equals 15 residues. V was clipped by 3 bases and J by 0 bases; unmatched bases: 5. The CDR3 spells CASSWDGGASYEQYF. In DNA form, the CDR3 reads TGCGCCAGCAGCTGGGACGGGGGGGCCTCCTACGAGCAGTACTTC.

This clone was picked up one time. The rearrangement links TRBV7-2 to TRBJ1-2; D gene ambiguous. The V and J ends lost 4 bases and 1 base respectively, with 13 bases between them. Germline loops: CDR1 SGHTA, CDR2 FQGNSA. This CDR3 comprises 15 residues. The CDR3 reads CASSSPGLLNYGYTF. For the CDR3, the DNA is TGTGCCAGCAGCTCCCCGGGCCTACTTAACTATGGCTACACCTTC.

This chain connects TRBV5-4 to TRBJ2-7, with TRBD2 matching over 8 bases. The V gene's germline CDR1 is SGHNT and CDR2 YYREEE (reference sequence). The V and J ends lost 3 bases and 4 bases, in that order; junction bases with no gene match: 6. The CDR3 covers 14 residues. CDR3 bases: TGTGCCAGCAGCTCCGGGACTAGTGGGTACGAGCAGTACTTC. Translation: CASSSGTSGYEQYF.

The chain joins TRBV4-1 to TRBJ2-3; D remains unclear. Between the trimmed V and J ends, which lost 0 bases and 3 bases, there was a span of 10 bases. Germline CDR1 MGHRA, CDR2 YSYEKL. The CDR3 length is 15 residues. CDR3 in amino acids: CASSQEHRDTDTQYF. CDR3 nucleotides: TGCGCCAGCAGCCAAGAGCACCGTGATACAGATACGCAGTATTTT.

The V and J genes are TRBV7-9 and TRBJ2-7, with a tentative D call TRBD2 (6 bases). The CDR3 runs to 13 residues. The V end lost 4 bases, the J end lost 3 bases, and 10 bases lay between the germline ends. Germline V gene sequence: CDR1 SEHNR, CDR2 FQNEAQ (reference sequence). This chain's CDR3 is CASSSPGVYEQYF. The CDR3 DNA reads TGTGCCAGCAGCTCCCCGGGGGTCTACGAGCAGTACTTC.

V and J are TRBV6-6 and TRBJ2-3, with D perhaps assigned TRBD1 or TRBD2 (5 bases each). Germline V gene data show CDR1 as MNHNY and CDR2 as SVGAGI (reference sequence). Deletions cut 9 bases from V and 3 bases from J, with 19 bases between. CDR3 length equals 15 residues. Written as DNA, the CDR3 is TGTGCCAGTAGTCCGGGACCTTCAGGGACAGATACGCAGTATTTT. Its protein product is CASSPGPSGTDTQYF.

The chain carries TRBV27 and TRBJ1-1, with a weak D call TRBD1 (5 bases). Germline V gene lookup returns CDR1 MNHEY and CDR2 SMNVEV (reference sequence). With 2 bases removed from V and 1 base from J, the gap between germline ends came to 17 bases. This CDR3 comprises 17 residues. The CDR3, as DNA: TGTGCCAGCAGTTTAGTTGGGCAGGGCCATGGGAACACTGAAGCTTTCTTT. This sequence encodes CASSLVGQGHGNTEAFF.